A selection of T cell receptor beta chains follows, all from one sample in a study of chemoradiotherapy in HPV16-positive cancers. Measured with immunoSEQ multiplex PCR; TCRdb has only the in-frame clones, and not every one. The sample has 30,000 to 40,000 clones, roughly nine tenths seen once. This specimen consisted of blood, obtained from a patient who underwent chemoradiotherapy. The receptors originated from a human donor with HPV-associated anogenital cancer. Each CDR3 is given with its conserved first and last residue. D genes are given only for firm matches. Clone size appears in some rows only: once, few, many, or a class for an expanded clone.

clone size: -
J gene: TRBJ2-1
V gene: TRBV9
D gene: TRBD2
CDR3 DNA: TGTGCCAGCAGCGTCTCTAGCGGGACGACCAATGAGCAGTTCTTC
CDR3 protein: CASSVSSGTTNEQFF

clone size: -
J gene: TRBJ2-5
V gene: TRBV5-5
D gene: -
CDR3 DNA: TGTGCCAGCAGCTTTACCGGGGCCCGAGAGACCCAGTACTTC
CDR3 protein: CASSFTGARETQYF

clone size: once
J gene: TRBJ2-3
V gene: TRBV27
D gene: TRBD1
CDR3 DNA: TGTGCCAGCAGTTCGAAACCGACAGGGTACTTCACAGATACGCAGTATTTT
CDR3 protein: CASSSKPTGYFTDTQYF

clone size: -
J gene: TRBJ2-3
V gene: TRBV7-8
D gene: -
CDR3 DNA: TGTGCCAGCAGCTTAGCGGGCGGAGATACGCAGTATTTT
CDR3 protein: CASSLAGGDTQYF

clone size: -
J gene: TRBJ2-5
V gene: TRBV5-1
D gene: -
CDR3 DNA: TGCGCCAGCAGCTTGGTATTCCGGGGTGGAGGACAAGAGACCCAGTACTTC
CDR3 protein: CASSLVFRGGGQETQYF

clone size: few
J gene: TRBJ2-3
V gene: TRBV9
D gene: TRBD2
CDR3 DNA: TGTGCCAGCAGCTTATTAGCGGGGGGTACAGATACGCAGTATTTT
CDR3 protein: CASSLLAGGTDTQYF

clone size: -
J gene: TRBJ1-1
V gene: TRBV30
D gene: TRBD1
CDR3 DNA: TGTGCCTGGAGGGATAGATTACAGGGGACGAACACTGAAGCTTTCTTT
CDR3 protein: CAWRDRLQGTNTEAFF

clone size: -
J gene: TRBJ1-1
V gene: TRBV4-3
D gene: -
CDR3 DNA: TGCGCCAGCAGCCAAGATGGGGGTGAGGGTTTACTAGCGAACACTGAAGCTTTCTTT
CDR3 protein: CASSQDGGEGLLANTEAFF

clone size: -
J gene: TRBJ2-3
V gene: TRBV10-1
D gene: -
CDR3 DNA: TGCGCCAGCAGTGATCATGACAGTTTCACAGATACGCAGTATTTT
CDR3 protein: CASSDHDSFTDTQYF

clone size: -
J gene: TRBJ2-2
V gene: TRBV12-5
D gene: -
CDR3 DNA: TGTGCTAGTGGTTTGGTATTTGAGGGCCGGGGGGAGCTGTTTTTT
CDR3 protein: CASGLVFEGRGELFF

clone size: -
J gene: TRBJ1-4
V gene: TRBV5-3
D gene: TRBD1
CDR3 DNA: TGTGCCAGAAGCTCATTAATGTACAGGGGGCAGCGAAAACTGTTTTTT
CDR3 protein: CARSSLMYRGQRKLFF

clone size: -
J gene: TRBJ2-1
V gene: TRBV4-1
D gene: -
CDR3 DNA: TGCGCCAGCAGCCCTCTGGCGGGGAGCTCCTACAATGAGCAGTTCTTC
CDR3 protein: CASSPLAGSSYNEQFF

clone size: -
J gene: TRBJ2-1
V gene: TRBV18
D gene: TRBD1
CDR3 DNA: TGTGCCAGCTCACCTATGGGGTGGGACAGAATCAATGAGCAGTTCTTC
CDR3 protein: CASSPMGWDRINEQFF

clone size: -
J gene: TRBJ1-1
V gene: TRBV6-6
D gene: -
CDR3 DNA: TGTGCCAGCTTTGGGTCAGGGAGGAGGGACACTGAAGCTTTCTTT
CDR3 protein: CASFGSGRRDTEAFF

clone size: few
J gene: TRBJ1-6
V gene: TRBV6-6
D gene: TRBD1
CDR3 DNA: TGTGCCAGCAGCCTAAACCAGGGGGATCGTTCACCCCTCCACTTT
CDR3 protein: CASSLNQGDRSPLHF

clone size: -
J gene: TRBJ1-1
V gene: TRBV15
D gene: -
CDR3 DNA: TGTGCCACCAGCAGAGCCGAAGAGAACACTGAAGCTTTCTTT
CDR3 protein: CATSRAEENTEAFF

clone size: -
J gene: TRBJ2-7
V gene: TRBV6-6
D gene: TRBD2
CDR3 DNA: TGTGCCAGCAGTCAGACTAGCGGGAGGGCCGACGAGCAGTACTTC
CDR3 protein: CASSQTSGRADEQYF

clone size: -
J gene: TRBJ1-2
V gene: TRBV10-3
D gene: -
CDR3 DNA: TGTGCCATCAGTGAAAGGGGGACCGCTCTTAACTATGGCTACACCTTC
CDR3 protein: CAISERGTALNYGYTF

clone size: -
J gene: TRBJ2-7
V gene: TRBV19
D gene: TRBD1
CDR3 DNA: TGTGCCAGTAGTGCCGGGACAGGGGAATACGAGCAGTACTTC
CDR3 protein: CASSAGTGEYEQYF

clone size: -
J gene: TRBJ1-3
V gene: TRBV6-5
D gene: -
CDR3 DNA: TGTGCCAGCAGTTTGTCTCGGGGAAACACCATATATTTT
CDR3 protein: CASSLSRGNTIYF

clone size: -
J gene: TRBJ2-1
V gene: TRBV12-5
D gene: -
CDR3 DNA: TGTGCTAGTGGTTTGGGGGGCTCCTACAATGAGCAGTTCTTC
CDR3 protein: CASGLGGSYNEQFF

clone size: -
J gene: TRBJ1-6
V gene: TRBV4-3
D gene: -
CDR3 DNA: TGCGCCAGCAGCCAAGAACTCAGGCTCTGGAATTCACCCCTCCACTTT
CDR3 protein: CASSQELRLWNSPLHF

clone size: -
J gene: TRBJ1-2
V gene: TRBV7-8
D gene: -
CDR3 DNA: TGTGCCAGCAGCCCGGGGGCCCACTATGGCTACACCTTC
CDR3 protein: CASSPGAHYGYTF

clone size: -
J gene: TRBJ1-1
V gene: TRBV2
D gene: TRBD1
CDR3 DNA: TGTGCCAGCAGTCCACAGGGGCGGGCTGAAGCTTTCTTT
CDR3 protein: CASSPQGRAEAFF

clone size: -
J gene: TRBJ2-1
V gene: TRBV12-2
D gene: -
CDR3 DNA: TGTGCAAGTCGCTTAGCCCGGAGCTCCTACAATGAGCAGTTCTTC
CDR3 protein: CASRLARSSYNEQFF

clone size: -
J gene: TRBJ2-5
V gene: TRBV6-1
D gene: -
CDR3 DNA: TGTGCCAGCAGTGAAGAAACATCTTACGGGACTTCTCCAGAGACCCAGTACTTC
CDR3 protein: CASSEETSYGTSPETQYF

clone size: -
J gene: TRBJ1-2
V gene: TRBV18
D gene: -
CDR3 DNA: TGTGCCAGCTCACCAGAGCAAGAAAACTATGGCTACACCTTC
CDR3 protein: CASSPEQENYGYTF

clone size: once
J gene: TRBJ2-3
V gene: TRBV7-3
D gene: -
CDR3 DNA: TGTGCCAGCAGCCCAAGCACAGATACGCAGTATTTT
CDR3 protein: CASSPSTDTQYF

clone size: -
J gene: TRBJ1-1
V gene: TRBV7-2
D gene: -
CDR3 DNA: TGTGCCAGCAGCTTTATGAACACTGAAGCTTTCTTT
CDR3 protein: CASSFMNTEAFF

clone size: -
J gene: TRBJ1-2
V gene: TRBV10-1
D gene: -
CDR3 DNA: TGCGCCAGCAGTGAAAACTTAGGGTACGGCGGCTACACCTTC
CDR3 protein: CASSENLGYGGYTF

clone size: -
J gene: TRBJ1-5
V gene: TRBV2
D gene: TRBD1
CDR3 DNA: TGTGCCAGCACAGAGACAGGGGATCAGCCCCAGCATTTT
CDR3 protein: CASTETGDQPQHF

clone size: -
J gene: TRBJ1-2
V gene: TRBV5-6
D gene: TRBD1
CDR3 DNA: TGTGCCAGCAGCGAGCCGGGACAGGATATTTATGGCTACACCTTC
CDR3 protein: CASSEPGQDIYGYTF

clone size: -
J gene: TRBJ2-7
V gene: TRBV20-1
D gene: -
CDR3 DNA: TGCAGTGCGGAGGGAATCTACGAGCAGTACTTC
CDR3 protein: CSAEGIYEQYF

clone size: once
J gene: TRBJ2-1
V gene: TRBV9
D gene: -
CDR3 DNA: TGTGCCAGCAGCGCCCAGACAGTCTACAATGAGCAGTTCTTC
CDR3 protein: CASSAQTVYNEQFF

clone size: once
J gene: TRBJ1-2
V gene: TRBV20-1
D gene: TRBD1
CDR3 DNA: TGCAGTGCTGGAGACAGGGCTGGCTACACCTTC
CDR3 protein: CSAGDRAGYTF

clone size: -
J gene: TRBJ2-2
V gene: TRBV7-9
D gene: -
CDR3 DNA: TGTGCCAGCAGCTTAGACAGGATTCGCACCGGGGAGCTGTTTTTT
CDR3 protein: CASSLDRIRTGELFF

clone size: -
J gene: TRBJ1-4
V gene: TRBV6-6
D gene: -
CDR3 DNA: TGTGCCAGCAGTTCCTCGGGGGGCAGTGAAAAACTGTTTTTT
CDR3 protein: CASSSSGGSEKLFF

clone size: few
J gene: TRBJ1-6
V gene: TRBV10-2
D gene: TRBD1
CDR3 DNA: TGCGCCAGCGGGAACAGGGGACCCCTCCACTTT
CDR3 protein: CASGNRGPLHF

clone size: -
J gene: TRBJ1-2
V gene: TRBV5-6
D gene: -
CDR3 DNA: TGTGCCAGCACCTTTTCCCAGAGGACAGCACTCTATGGCTACACCTTC
CDR3 protein: CASTFSQRTALYGYTF

clone size: -
J gene: TRBJ1-1
V gene: TRBV19
D gene: -
CDR3 DNA: TGTGCCAGTAGGGCAGGGAACACTGAAGCTTTCTTT
CDR3 protein: CASRAGNTEAFF

clone size: -
J gene: TRBJ2-2
V gene: TRBV7-9
D gene: TRBD2
CDR3 DNA: TGTGCCAGCAGCCCACCGGGACTAGCGAACACCGGGGAGCTGTTTTTT
CDR3 protein: CASSPPGLANTGELFF